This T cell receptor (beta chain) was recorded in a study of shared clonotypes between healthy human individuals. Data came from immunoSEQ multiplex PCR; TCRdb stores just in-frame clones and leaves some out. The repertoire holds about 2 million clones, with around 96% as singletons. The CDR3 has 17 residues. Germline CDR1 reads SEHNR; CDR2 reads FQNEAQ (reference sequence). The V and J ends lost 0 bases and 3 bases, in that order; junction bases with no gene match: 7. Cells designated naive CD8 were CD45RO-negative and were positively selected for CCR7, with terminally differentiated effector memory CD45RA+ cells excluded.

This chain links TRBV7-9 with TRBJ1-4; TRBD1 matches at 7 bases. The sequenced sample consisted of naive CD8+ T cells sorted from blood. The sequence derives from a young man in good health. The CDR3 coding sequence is TGTGCCAGCAGCTTAGCGCTATTTGGGACAGCTAATGAAAAACTGTTTTTT. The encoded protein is CASSLALFGTANEKLFF.